This record covers a single T cell receptor (beta chain). Only in-frame clones appear in the TCRdb table, and some are missing; sequencing was by immunoSEQ multiplex PCR. The table includes 15,000 to 18,000 clones, roughly 86% detected once. The data are from a study of blood T cell repertoires in COVID-19. The sequence was obtained from a man aged 60-69 years with acute or convalescent COVID-19. Sequencing was performed on peripheral blood.

DNA for the CDR3: TGTGCCAGCAGTTCACAGGGGGCGCAGCCCCAGCATTTT. This encodes CASSSQGAQPQHF. This chain connects TRBV7-2 to TRBJ1-5, with 9 nucleotides matching TRBD1. The germline V gene has CDR1 SGHTA and CDR2 FQGNSA. The CDR3 runs 13 residues. V dropped 6 bases and J dropped 7; count of bases not matched to a gene: 4.